One and the same sample provided the 8 T cell receptor beta chains below, sequenced in a study of shared clonotypes between healthy human individuals (dated by TCRdb to 2018 to 2021). The library was obtained by the immunoSEQ multiplex PCR assay. This immuneACCESS table, as held by TCRdb, lists in-frame sequences with V and J called but not all clones. Of the missing ones, under half trace to an unresolved V gene in checked studies; the others have no known cause. The sample has 2 million to 3 million clones on record, approximately 92% of them singletons. 0.13% to 0.15% of the sample comes from the top ten. What was sequenced was naive CD4+ T cells sorted from blood. The intended sense of this specimen's cell subset or site label: CD45RA+ positively selected. The source is a young man in good health.

This chain joins TRBV2 and TRBJ2-7; no firm D call. Looked up from germline, CDR1 is SNHLY and CDR2 is FYNNEI. CDR3 length: 13 amino acids. Trimming removed 7 bases at V and 4 bases at J, with 14 bases between. DNA for the CDR3: TGTGCCAGCATCCGGGTCATTTATTACGAGCAGTACTTC. This encodes CASIRVIYYEQYF. The whole variable domain, remainder taken from reference TRBV2 and TRBJ2-7, is EPEVTQTPSHQVTQMGQEVILRCVPISNHLYFYWYRQILGQKVEFLVSFYNNEISEKSEIFDDQFSVERPDGSNFTLKIRSTKLEDSAMYFCASIRVIYYEQYFGPGTRLTVT.

The chain has TRBV6-4 and TRBJ2-7, with 11 bases fitting TRBD1. The ends lost 4 bases at V and 5 bases at J; junction bases unmatched: 7. The germline CDR1 and CDR2 sequences are MRHNA and SNTAGT. The CDR3 is made up of 15 amino acids. The CDR3 loop is CASSGGDRGEDEQYF. The CDR3 coding sequence is TGTGCCAGCAGTGGGGGGGACAGGGGGGAAGACGAGCAGTACTTC.

The V and J genes are TRBV18 and TRBJ2-7, with TRBD1 matching over 9 bases. This CDR3 comprises 14 residues. Germline CDR1 KGHSH, CDR2 LQKENI. With 5 bases clipped from V and 3 bases from J, the junction kept 5 bases outside the gene matches. Written as DNA, the CDR3 is TGTGCCAGCTCAACGGGGGGACAGGGCTACGAGCAGTACTTC. Encoded protein: CASSTGGQGYEQYF.

The V and J genes are TRBV2 and TRBJ2-7; D is unclear. The CDR3 loop spans 11 amino acids. CDR1 is SNHLY and CDR2 is FYNNEI in the germline V gene. Trimming stripped 4 bases from V and 7 bases from J, with 8 bases between. In nucleotides, the CDR3 is TGTGCCAGCAGTGCGTCTCCTGAGCAGTACTTC. Translation: CASSASPEQYF. The complete variable domain, with remaining parts taken from reference TRBV2 and TRBJ2-7, reads EPEVTQTPSHQVTQMGQEVILRCVPISNHLYFYWYRQILGQKVEFLVSFYNNEISEKSEIFDDQFSVERPDGSNFTLKIRSTKLEDSAMYFCASSASPEQYFGPGTRLTVT.

This chain uses TRBV11-2 with TRBJ2-7; D may be TRBD2 (7 bases). Germline CDR1 SGHAT, CDR2 FQNNGV. Trimming took 4 bases from V and 4 from J, leaving 14 bases between them. The CDR3 consists of 14 residues. Here the CDR3 DNA reads TGTGCCAGCAGCTCGGATGCGGGGGCTTACGAGCAGTACTTC. This codes for CASSSDAGAYEQYF.

The V and J genes are TRBV1 and TRBJ2-1; the table gives TRBD2 as D, unverified against the DNA. TRBV1 is listed as a pseudogene. The CDR3 covers 16 residues. This chain's CDR3 is CTSSPDPGTSVNEQFF. As DNA, the CDR3 is TGCACCAGCAGCCCCGACCCCGGGACTAGCGTCAATGAGCAGTTCTTC.

This chain joins TRBV12-5 and TRBJ1-1; the D gene is possibly TRBD1 (6 bases). The CDR3 covers 16 residues. Germline V gene sequence: CDR1 LGHNT, CDR2 FRNRAP. V was clipped by 8 bases and J by 3 bases, with 22 bases between them. In DNA, the CDR3 is TGTGCTAGTAAGCCTCGGGGGCTTTTTATAGACACTGAAGCTTTCTTT. It yields the protein CASKPRGLFIDTEAFF.

The chain couples TRBV9 to TRBJ2-5; 7 bases are shared with TRBD1. The junction had 10 bases not matched to a gene; V was cut back by 3 bases and J by 5 bases. The CDR3 contains 15 residues. Germline-derived CDR1 and CDR2 are SGDLS and YYNGEE. The CDR3 here is CASSASGTAWETQYF. The DNA for the CDR3 is TGTGCCAGCAGCGCCTCCGGGACAGCCTGGGAGACCCAGTACTTC.